The rows below give T cell receptor beta chains drawn from one sample of a study of breast tumors, draining lymph nodes, adjacent tissues. From the multiplex PCR reads, TCRdb called clonotypes with MiXCR, one entry per CDR3 protein. The table lists 130,000 or so distinct CDR3 sequences, 20% to 25% of them singletons. Specimen: axillary lymph node tissue. All receptors derive from a female donor with breast cancer. Some clones in this sample may be carry-over from other donors' samples. The CDR3 runs from the conserved cysteine through the conserved F or W. The order of the fields is V gene, J gene, clone size, D gene, CDR3 DNA, CDR3 protein. The D gene is left open where the match is weak. The size field is filled for only some rows; it gives once, few, many or a size class.

V gene: TRBV2; J gene: TRBJ2-7; clone size: many; D gene: TRBD1; CDR3 DNA: TGTGCCAGCAGTGACGGGAGACAGGGGTCTATTGACGAGCAGTACTTC; CDR3 protein: CASSDGRQGSIDEQYF
V gene: TRBV6-1; J gene: TRBJ2-1; clone size: NA; D gene: NA; CDR3 DNA: TGTGCCAGCAGTGTGTCCAGGGGCTCCTACAATGAGCAGTTCTTC; CDR3 protein: CASSVSRGSYNEQFF
V gene: TRBV5-6; J gene: TRBJ2-7; clone size: many; D gene: TRBD2; CDR3 DNA: TGTGCCCTGTTCCTTGTGCGGGAGGCCTACGAGCAGTACTTC; CDR3 protein: CALFLVREAYEQYF
V gene: TRBV20-1; J gene: TRBJ1-6; clone size: many; D gene: NA; CDR3 DNA: TGCAGTGCTAGAGATTTTTTCAAGGCCGAGCATTATAATTCACCCCTCCACTTT; CDR3 protein: CSARDFFKAEHYNSPLHF
V gene: TRBV29-1; J gene: TRBJ1-1; clone size: NA; D gene: NA; CDR3 DNA: TGCAGCGCCGAATGGGTCCTAAACACTGAAGCTTTCTTT; CDR3 protein: CSAEWVLNTEAFF
V gene: TRBV10-3; J gene: TRBJ1-3; clone size: many; D gene: TRBD1; CDR3 DNA: TGTGCCATCAGACCGGGACAGCTAAACACCATATATTTT; CDR3 protein: CAIRPGQLNTIYF
V gene: TRBV30; J gene: TRBJ2-5; clone size: many; D gene: NA; CDR3 DNA: TGTGCCTGGAGTCCCCGGGGACGTCAAGAGACCCAGTACTTC; CDR3 protein: CAWSPRGRQETQYF
V gene: TRBV6-5; J gene: TRBJ2-3; clone size: NA; D gene: TRBD2; CDR3 DNA: TGTGCCGGCAGAGACACTAGCGGTAGCACAGATACGCAGTATTTT; CDR3 protein: CAGRDTSGSTDTQYF
V gene: TRBV27; J gene: TRBJ1-4; clone size: few; D gene: NA; CDR3 DNA: TGTGCCAGCAGTTTATTCATTTCCGGGCCCAATGAAAAACTGTTTTTT; CDR3 protein: CASSLFISGPNEKLFF
V gene: TRBV20-1; J gene: TRBJ2-1; clone size: many; D gene: NA; CDR3 DNA: TGCAGTGCTAGAGATAGCGGAGCAGAGTACAATGAGCAGTTCTTC; CDR3 protein: CSARDSGAEYNEQFF
V gene: TRBV29-1; J gene: TRBJ2-7; clone size: NA; D gene: NA; CDR3 DNA: TGCAGCGTTGTTACTTACGAGCAGTACTTC; CDR3 protein: CSVVTYEQYF
V gene: TRBV6-5; J gene: TRBJ1-2; clone size: many; D gene: NA; CDR3 DNA: TGTGCCAGCAGTTATTCGAACGACTATGGCTACACCTTC; CDR3 protein: CASSYSNDYGYTF
V gene: TRBV9; J gene: TRBJ2-2; clone size: NA; D gene: NA; CDR3 DNA: TGTGCCAGCAGCGGTCGGGACGGCCTTAGCACCGGGGAGCTGTTTTTT; CDR3 protein: CASSGRDGLSTGELFF